This T cell receptor beta chain was sequenced for a study of shared clonotypes between healthy human individuals. Method: immunoSEQ multiplex PCR; TCRdb's copy keeps in-frame clones and lacks some. This sample carries around 2.5 million clones, over 85% of them seen once, and the ten largest clones take around 0.37%. From germline, CDR1 is SGHAT and CDR2 FQDESV (reference sequence). The ends lost 5 bases at V and 3 bases at J; junction bases unmatched: 15. The CDR3 sequence is 18 residues long. The rearrangement uses TRBV11-1 and TRBJ1-1; 10 bases map to TRBD1. This TCR was sampled from a man between 18 and 29 years old in good health. Some clones in this sample may be carry-over from other donors' samples. Sequencing input: naive CD4+ T cells from PBMCs. The subset here: CD45RA+ positively selected. In DNA form, the CDR3 reads TGTGCCAGCAGCGGCCCCAGGACAGGGGGAGGGACGCACACTGAAGCTTTCTTT. This gives the protein CASSGPRTGGGTHTEAFF. The full variable domain, in which reference TRBV11-1 and TRBJ1-1 provide the parts outside the CDR3, is EAEVAQSPRYKITEKSQAVAFWCDPISGHATLYWYRQILGQGPELLVQFQDESVVDDSQLPKDRFSAERLKGVDSTLKIQPAELGDSAMYLCASSGPRTGGGTHTEAFFGQGTRLTVV.